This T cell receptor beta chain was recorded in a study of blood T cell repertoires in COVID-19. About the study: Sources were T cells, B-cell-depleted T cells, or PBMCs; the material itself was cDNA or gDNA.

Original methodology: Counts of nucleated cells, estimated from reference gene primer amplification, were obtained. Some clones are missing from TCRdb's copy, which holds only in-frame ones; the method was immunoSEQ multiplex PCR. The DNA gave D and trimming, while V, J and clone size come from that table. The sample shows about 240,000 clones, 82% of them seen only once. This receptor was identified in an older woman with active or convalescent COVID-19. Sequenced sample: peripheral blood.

This chain's CDR3 is CASRQDGRSDTNSPLHF. CDR3 DNA: TGTGCCAGTAGACAGGACGGTCGATCGGACACAAATTCACCCCTCCACTTT. This chain connects TRBV19 to TRBJ1-6, with D maybe TRBD1 (5 bases). CDR1 and CDR2 (germline): LNHDA, SQIVND (reference sequence). This CDR3 comprises 17 residues. V dropped 6 bases and J dropped 7 bases, with 22 bases sitting between them.